A single sample is the source of the 32 T cell receptor beta chains below, sequenced in a study of blood T cell repertoires in COVID-19. Sequenced by immunoSEQ multiplex PCR; TCRdb stores in-frame clones only, minus some. The sample has approximately 130,000 clones, about four fifths seen once. The material sequenced was peripheral blood. These TCRs come from a man older than 75 with active or convalescent COVID-19.

The gene calls are TRBV5-1 and TRBJ2-5; TRBD2 matches 10 bases. CDR1 and CDR2 (germline): SGHRS, YFSETQ. J was trimmed by 2 bases and V by 3 bases; bases with no gene match: 1. The CDR3 has 14 residues. CDR3 in amino acids: CASSYSGGQETQYF. DNA of the CDR3: TGCGCCAGCAGCTATAGCGGGGGGCAAGAGACCCAGTACTTC.

This chain uses TRBV7-9 with TRBJ2-1, with D possibly matching TRBD2 (5 bases). Trimming shortened V by 4 bases and J by 1 base, and 14 bases separated the two germline ends. Germline CDR1 reads SEHNR; CDR2 reads FQNEAQ (reference sequence). The CDR3 length is 16 residues. This CDR3 is CASSSPRGSSYNEQFF. In DNA form, the CDR3 reads TGTGCCAGCAGCTCCCCCCGCGGGTCATCCTACAATGAGCAGTTCTTC.

This clone was counted a few times. The chain employs TRBV10-2 and TRBJ2-5; D perhaps matches TRBD1 (6 bases). Per the germline V gene, CDR1 is WSHSY and CDR2 is SAAADI. The CDR3 length is 13 residues. The V end was cut by 6 bases, the J end by 5 bases, with 13 bases between. CDR3 DNA: TGCGCCAGCAGAAGTGGGGGCAGGGAGACCCAGTACTTC. Protein product: CASRSGGRETQYF.

J is TRBJ1-2 and V is TRBV5-4; D is uncertain. CDR3 length equals 15 residues. The germline V gene has CDR1 SGHNT and CDR2 YYREEE (reference sequence). Trimming took off 3 bases at V and 4 bases at J, with 16 bases between the two ends. The CDR3 DNA reads as TGTGCCAGCAGCTCGGTAGAGGGTTACATCTATGGCTACACCTTC. It translates to CASSSVEGYIYGYTF.

Comment on this clone: Other DNA variants within this sample encode the same CDR3. This chain connects TRBV7-2 to TRBJ1-3; unclear D gene. Germline V lookup: CDR1 SGHTA, CDR2 FQGNSA. V was clipped by 1 base and J by 0 bases, with 13 bases between them. This CDR3 spans 17 amino acids. CDR3 protein: CASSLGSLAGSGNTIYF. Here the CDR3 DNA reads TGTGCCAGCAGCTTAGGATCGCTCGCAGGCTCTGGAAACACCATATATTTT.

This clone was counted a single time. The CDR3 DNA sequence: TGTGCCAGCAGCCAGACTAGCGGGGGGGTCGATGAGCAGTTCTTC. The encoded protein is CASSQTSGGVDEQFF. The chain uses TRBV6-4 and TRBJ2-1; 14 bases align to TRBD2. This CDR3 has 15 residues. From germline, CDR1 is MRHNA and CDR2 SNTAGT. J was trimmed by 8 bases and V by 6 bases; bases with no gene match: 6.

The chain employs TRBV10-2 and TRBJ1-2; TRBD1 aligns across 9 bases. V trimming: 8 bases; J trimming: 0 bases; junction bases outside the gene matches: 7. The CDR3 consists of 15 residues. Per germline, CDR1 WSHSY and CDR2 SAAADI. The CDR3 is CASRKQGAANYGYTF. The CDR3 DNA is TGCGCCAGCCGAAAACAGGGGGCGGCTAACTATGGCTACACCTTC.

This clone was picked up a small number of times. The rearrangement links TRBV28 to TRBJ1-6; D uncertain. The V end was cut by 1 base, the J end by 6 bases, with 7 bases between. CDR3 length: 14 residues. Per the germline V gene, CDR1 is MDHEN and CDR2 is SYDVKM. The DNA for the CDR3 is TGTGCCAGCAGTTTATATCGGGGTAATTCACCCCTCCACTTT. This encodes CASSLYRGNSPLHF.

This rearrangement joins TRBV9 to TRBJ2-7; D is ambiguous. CDR1 is SGDLS, CDR2 YYNGEE, per germline. This CDR3 region has 15 residues. V lost 0 bases and J 5 bases, leaving 15 bases between the germline ends. CDR3 residues: CASSVADSPYHEQYF. CDR3 bases: TGTGCCAGCAGCGTAGCCGATAGCCCTTACCACGAGCAGTACTTC.

This clone was picked up many times. The chain links TRBV7-8 to TRBJ1-2; D remains unclear. This CDR3 has 15 amino acids. V shed 2 bases and J shed 7 bases, with 17 bases lying between them. CDR1 SGHVS and CDR2 FQNEAQ come from the germline V gene. The CDR3 protein is CASSLRMEEMSGYTF. CDR3 bases: TGTGCCAGCAGCTTACGTATGGAGGAAATGTCTGGCTACACCTTC.

The genes are TRBV6-5 and TRBJ1-2; D remains unclear. Germline CDR1 is MNHEY and CDR2 is SVGAGI. The CDR3 sequence is 13 residues long. V was trimmed by 0 bases and J by 12 bases, leaving 14 bases between them. CDR3 protein: CASSYSRAQQDTF. The CDR3 DNA reads TGTGCCAGCAGTTACTCGAGGGCCCAGCAAGACACCTTC.

The chain has TRBV7-9 and TRBJ1-6; 9 nucleotides match TRBD1. This CDR3 has 15 residues. The V gene's germline CDR1 is SEHNR and CDR2 FQNEAQ (reference sequence). V was clipped by 4 bases and J by 10 bases; unmatched bases: 8. CDR3 coding DNA: TGTGCCAGCAGCTCTGACCGGGACAGGGTCTCACCCCTCCACTTT. This codes for CASSSDRDRVSPLHF.

The chain carries TRBV6-2 or TRBV6-3 and TRBJ2-7, with D tentatively TRBD1 (6 bases). The germline CDR1 and CDR2 sequences are MNHEY and SVGEGT. The germline V and J ends were trimmed by 5 bases and 2 bases, with 7 bases remaining between them. This CDR3 has 12 residues. In nucleotides, the CDR3 is TGTGCCAGCAGTCGGACAGCCTACGAGCAGTACTTC. This sequence encodes CASSRTAYEQYF.

This clone has a handful of counts. This chain joins TRBV28 and TRBJ2-3; a possible D gene is TRBD2 (6 bases). Germline V CDR1 and CDR2: MDHEN, SYDVKM. The CDR3 length is 14 residues. Trimming left V 6 bases short and J 1 base short, with 11 bases between. The CDR3 DNA is TGTGCCAGCAGCTCCTGGGGGGGCACAGATACGCAGTATTTT. Protein sequence: CASSSWGGTDTQYF.

Note on this clone: At the DNA level, this CDR3 is encoded by other sequences in the same sample as well. The chain couples TRBV6-5 to TRBJ1-1; D gene uncertain. The CDR3 runs to 12 residues. Germline V gene sequence: CDR1 MNHEY, CDR2 SVGAGI. V lost 6 bases to trimming and J lost 1 base, with 6 bases between them. In DNA form, the CDR3 reads TGTGCCAGCAGAACGGGGAACACTGAAGCTTTCTTT. Translating it yields CASRTGNTEAFF.

The chain joins TRBV19 to TRBJ2-7; the D gene is possibly TRBD2 (5 bases). From germline, CDR1 is LNHDA and CDR2 SQIVND (reference sequence). This CDR3 spans 14 amino acids. Deletions cut 1 base from V and 7 bases from J, with 14 bases between. The CDR3, as DNA: TGTGCCAGTAGTATAGTTCCCTTCTCGGGAGAGCAGTACTTC. It encodes CASSIVPFSGEQYF.

This chain links TRBV4-3 with TRBJ1-4, with 7 nucleotides matching TRBD1. The CDR3 has 16 residues. The junction had 8 bases not matched to a gene; V was cut back by 0 bases and J by 7 bases. Per germline, CDR1 LGHNA and CDR2 YSLEER. CDR3 sequence (DNA): TGCGCCAGCAGCCAAGACCCTGACAGGGTCATTGAAAAACTGTTTTTT. Translating gives CASSQDPDRVIEKLFF.

The J gene is TRBJ2-1, the V gene TRBV7-2, with D unresolved. The CDR3 is 15 residues long. From germline, CDR1 is SGHTA and CDR2 FQGNSA. The V gene lost 5 bases and the J gene lost 0 bases, with 11 bases spanning the gap. The CDR3 sequence: CASSPGMPSYNEQFF. CDR3 bases: TGTGCCAGCAGCCCCGGTATGCCCTCCTACAATGAGCAGTTCTTC.

The V gene is TRBV7-8, the J gene TRBJ2-1; 9 positions match TRBD1. Per germline, CDR1 SGHVS and CDR2 FQNEAQ. The J segment lost 7 bases and the V segment lost 1 base, leaving 11 bases of the junction unmatched. This CDR3 comprises 17 residues. The CDR3, as DNA: TGTGCCAGCAGCTTAGGGGCCGTGACAGGGGGGAGGAATGAGCAGTTCTTC. Its protein is CASSLGAVTGGRNEQFF.

This chain connects TRBV6-5 to TRBJ1-1, with TRBD1 matching over 9 bases. Germline CDR1 reads MNHEY; CDR2 reads SVGAGI. V dropped 0 bases and J dropped 6; count of bases not matched to a gene: 5. The CDR3 runs to 15 residues. The DNA for the CDR3 is TGTGCCAGCAGTTACTCAACAGGGGGCTCCGCTGAAGCTTTCTTT. It yields the protein CASSYSTGGSAEAFF.

This sequence joins TRBV7-3 and TRBJ1-1, with 7 bases fitting TRBD1. The CDR3 has 18 amino acids. Germline V gives CDR1 SGHTA, CDR2 FQGTGA. Unmatched junction bases numbered 10, after V lost 0 bases and J lost 0 bases. In nucleotides, the CDR3 is TGTGCCAGCAGCTTAACCTATTTTGAGGGGGCGATGAACACTGAAGCTTTCTTT. Residues: CASSLTYFEGAMNTEAFF.

This chain joins TRBV11-2 and TRBJ1-1; the D gene is possibly TRBD1 (6 bases). The CDR3 runs to 15 residues. The V gene lost 5 bases and the J gene lost 6 bases, with 19 bases spanning the gap. Germline lookup yields CDR1 SGHAT and CDR2 FQNNGV. CDR3 loop: CASSLKSGGLAEAFF. The CDR3 nucleotides are TGTGCCAGCAGCCTAAAAAGCGGGGGCCTGGCTGAAGCTTTCTTT. The complete variable domain, with remaining parts taken from reference TRBV11-2 and TRBJ1-1, reads EAGVAQSPRYKIIEKRQSVAFWCNPISGHATLYWYQQILGQGPKLLIQFQNNGVVDDSQLPKDRFSAERLKGVDSTLKIQPAKLEDSAVYLCASSLKSGGLAEAFFGQGTRLTVV.

The rearrangement joins TRBV7-9 to TRBJ1-1, with a tentative D call TRBD1 (5 bases). The length of the CDR3 is 13 residues. Germline-derived CDR1 and CDR2 are SEHNR and FQNEAQ (reference sequence). With 4 bases removed from V and 2 bases from J, the gap between germline ends came to 8 bases. The CDR3 here is CASSSQDNTEAFF. CDR3 in DNA: TGTGCCAGCAGCTCACAGGATAACACTGAAGCTTTCTTT.

The sample holds one count of this clone. The chain couples TRBV5-6 to TRBJ1-4, with 7 bases fitting TRBD1. This CDR3 contains 16 residues. Germline CDR1 SGHDT, CDR2 YYEEEE. J was trimmed by 5 bases and V by 0 bases; bases with no gene match: 7. CDR3 nucleotides: TGTGCCAGCAGCTTGGGACAGGGCCTACCGAATGAAAAACTGTTTTTT. This codes for CASSLGQGLPNEKLFF.

This rearrangement joins TRBV24-1 to TRBJ2-6; tentative D call: TRBD1 (6 bases). Germline assignment: CDR1 KGHDR and CDR2 SFDVKD. V gave up 0 bases and J gave up 0 bases, with 14 bases separating them. This CDR3 contains 19 residues. The chain's CDR3 is CATSDLLGHISSGANVLTF. The CDR3 coding sequence is TGTGCCACCAGTGATTTGTTGGGACATATCTCCTCTGGGGCCAACGTCCTGACTTTC.

This clone was detected only once. This chain connects TRBV9 to TRBJ1-2; D unclear. The CDR3 loop spans 12 amino acids. CDR1 SGDLS and CDR2 YYNGEE come from the germline V gene. The germline V and J ends were trimmed by 2 bases and 5 bases, with 7 bases remaining between them. The CDR3 is CASSVSSYGYTF. CDR3 in DNA: TGTGCCAGCAGCGTTAGTAGTTATGGCTACACCTTC.

This clone was seen just once. V gene TRBV7-2 combines with J gene TRBJ2-7, with 12 positions matching TRBD2. The CDR3 length is 16 residues. The V and J ends lost 2 bases and 2 bases, in that order; junction bases with no gene match: 4. CDR1 is SGHTA, CDR2 FQGNSA, per germline. DNA of the CDR3: TGTGCCAGCAGCTTAAGGGCTAGCGGGGGGGCCTACGAGCAGTACTTC. It translates to CASSLRASGGAYEQYF.

The rearrangement links TRBV7-2 to TRBJ2-3; TRBD1 matches 10 bases. With 4 bases clipped from V and 1 base from J, the junction kept 5 bases outside the gene matches. The CDR3 is made up of 16 amino acids. Germline V gives CDR1 SGHTA, CDR2 FQGNSA. The CDR3, as DNA: TGTGCCAGCAGCTCGGGACAGGGGTGGGGCACAGATACGCAGTATTTT. Protein sequence: CASSSGQGWGTDTQYF. Full variable domain (rest looked up from reference TRBV7-2 and TRBJ2-3): GAGVSQSPSNKVTEKGKDVELRCDPISGHTALYWYRQSLGQGLEFLIYFQGNSAPDKSGLPSDRFSAERTGGSVSTLTIQRTQQEDSAVYLCASSSGQGWGTDTQYFGPGTRLTVL.

V gene TRBV15 combines with J gene TRBJ1-2, with TRBD1 matching over 7 bases. The germline CDR1 and CDR2 sequences are LNHNV and YYDKDF (reference sequence). V was clipped by 1 base and J by 1 base; unmatched bases: 9. The CDR3 is 17 residues long. CDR3 in amino acids: CATSRAGTEPLNYGYTF. The CDR3 nucleotides are TGTGCCACCAGCAGAGCTGGGACAGAACCCCTTAACTATGGCTACACCTTC.

The chain couples TRBV28 to TRBJ2-7, with 8 bases matching TRBD2. This CDR3 has 14 amino acids. J lost 9 bases, V lost 3 bases, and 10 bases had no gene match. The germline CDR1 and CDR2 sequences are MDHEN and SYDVKM. The CDR3 spells CASSFGGGGFGQYF. CDR3 nucleotides: TGTGCCAGCAGTTTCGGGGGGGGTGGTTTCGGGCAGTACTTC.

This clone was recorded at least ten times. The V gene is TRBV6-2 or TRBV6-3, the J gene TRBJ2-5; possibly TRBD1 for D (5 bases). The germline V gene has CDR1 MNHEY and CDR2 SVGEGT. Deletions cut 2 bases from V and 5 bases from J, with 12 bases between. The CDR3 is 14 residues long. The CDR3 loop reads CASSYDSGPETQYF. The CDR3 region has the DNA TGTGCCAGCAGTTACGACAGTGGCCCGGAGACCCAGTACTTC.

CDR3 coding DNA: TGTGCCAGCAGCAAGGAGCTTACGCAGTATTTT. Amino acids: CASSKELTQYF. The J gene is TRBJ2-3, the V gene TRBV6-2 or TRBV6-3; D gene unclear. Germline V CDR1 and CDR2: MNHEY, SVGEGT. The length of the CDR3 is 11 residues. V lost 6 bases to trimming and J lost 8 bases, with 9 bases between them.